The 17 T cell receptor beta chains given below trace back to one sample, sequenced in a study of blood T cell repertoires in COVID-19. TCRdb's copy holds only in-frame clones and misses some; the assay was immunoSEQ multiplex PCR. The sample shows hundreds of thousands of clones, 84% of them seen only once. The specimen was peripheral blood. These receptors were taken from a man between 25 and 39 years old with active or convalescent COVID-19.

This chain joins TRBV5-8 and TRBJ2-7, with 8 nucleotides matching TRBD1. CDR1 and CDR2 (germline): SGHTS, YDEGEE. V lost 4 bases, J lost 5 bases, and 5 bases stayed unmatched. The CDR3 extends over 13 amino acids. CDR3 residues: CASSTGGSNEQYF. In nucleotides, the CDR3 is TGTGCCAGCAGCACAGGGGGGTCTAACGAGCAGTACTTC.

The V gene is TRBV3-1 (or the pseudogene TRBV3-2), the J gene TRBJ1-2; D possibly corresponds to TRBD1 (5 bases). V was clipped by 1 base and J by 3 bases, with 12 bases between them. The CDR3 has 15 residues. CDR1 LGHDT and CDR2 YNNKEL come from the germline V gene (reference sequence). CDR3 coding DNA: TGTGCCAGCAGCCAAGGGGGCAGAGCTTACTATGGCTACACCTTC. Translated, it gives CASSQGGRAYYGYTF.

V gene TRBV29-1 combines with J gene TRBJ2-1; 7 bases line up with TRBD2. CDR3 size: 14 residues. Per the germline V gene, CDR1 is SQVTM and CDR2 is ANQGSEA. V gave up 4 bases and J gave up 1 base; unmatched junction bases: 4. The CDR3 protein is CSVVWRESYNEQFF. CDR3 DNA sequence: TGCAGCGTTGTCTGGCGGGAGTCCTACAATGAGCAGTTCTTC.

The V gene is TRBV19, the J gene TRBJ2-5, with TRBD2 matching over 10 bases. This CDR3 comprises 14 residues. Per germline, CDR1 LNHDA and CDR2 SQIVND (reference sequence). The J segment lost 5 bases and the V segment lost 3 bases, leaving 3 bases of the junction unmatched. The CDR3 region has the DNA TGTGCCAGTAGTATCCTAGCGGGAGCGGAGACCCAGTACTTC. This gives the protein CASSILAGAETQYF. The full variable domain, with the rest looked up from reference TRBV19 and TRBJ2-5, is DGGITQSPKYLFRKEGQNVTLSCEQNLNHDAMYWYRQDPGQGLRLIYYSQIVNDFQKGDIAEGYSVSREKKESFPLTVTSAQKNPTAFYLCASSILAGAETQYFGPGTRLLVL.

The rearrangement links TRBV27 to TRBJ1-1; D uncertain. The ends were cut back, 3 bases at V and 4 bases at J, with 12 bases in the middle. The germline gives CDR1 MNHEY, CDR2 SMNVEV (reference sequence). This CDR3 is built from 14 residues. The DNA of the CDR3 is TGTGCCAGCAGTTTGCGGGAACGGACCACTGAAGCTTTCTTT. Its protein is CASSLRERTTEAFF.

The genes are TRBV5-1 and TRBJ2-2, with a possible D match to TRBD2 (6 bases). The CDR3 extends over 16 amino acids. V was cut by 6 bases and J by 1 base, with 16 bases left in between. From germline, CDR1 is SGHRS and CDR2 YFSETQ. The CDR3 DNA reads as TGCGCCAGCAATGAGCGGGCTGCGGGGAACACCGGGGAGCTGTTTTTT. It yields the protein CASNERAAGNTGELFF.

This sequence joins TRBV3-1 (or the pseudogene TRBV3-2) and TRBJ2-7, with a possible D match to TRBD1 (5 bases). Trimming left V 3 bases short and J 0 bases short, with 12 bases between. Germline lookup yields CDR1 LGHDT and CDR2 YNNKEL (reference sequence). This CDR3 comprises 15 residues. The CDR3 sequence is CASSHQGQSSYEQYF. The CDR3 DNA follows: TGTGCCAGCAGCCATCAGGGCCAGAGCTCCTACGAGCAGTACTTC.

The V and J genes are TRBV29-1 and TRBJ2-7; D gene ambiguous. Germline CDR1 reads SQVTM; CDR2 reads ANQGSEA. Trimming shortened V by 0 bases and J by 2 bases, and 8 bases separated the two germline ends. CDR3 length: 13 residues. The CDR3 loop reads CSVEDVQTYEQYF. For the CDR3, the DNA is TGCAGCGTTGAAGATGTGCAGACCTACGAGCAGTACTTC.

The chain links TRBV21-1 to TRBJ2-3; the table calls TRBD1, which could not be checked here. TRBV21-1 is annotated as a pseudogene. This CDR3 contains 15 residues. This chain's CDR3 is CASSKEGDSTDTQYF. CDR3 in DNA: TGTGCCAGCAGCAAAGAGGGGGACAGCACAGATACGCAGTATTTT.

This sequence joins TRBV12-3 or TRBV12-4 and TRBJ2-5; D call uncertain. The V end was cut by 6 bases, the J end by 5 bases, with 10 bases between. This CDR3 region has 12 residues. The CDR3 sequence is CASSLYGETQYF. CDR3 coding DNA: TGTGCCAGCAGCTTATACGGGGAGACCCAGTACTTC.

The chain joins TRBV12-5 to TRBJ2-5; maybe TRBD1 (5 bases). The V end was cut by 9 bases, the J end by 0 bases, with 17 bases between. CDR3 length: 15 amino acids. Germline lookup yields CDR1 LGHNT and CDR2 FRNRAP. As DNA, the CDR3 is TGTGCTAGAATCTCGGACATACCGGACCAAGAGACCCAGTACTTC. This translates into CARISDIPDQETQYF.

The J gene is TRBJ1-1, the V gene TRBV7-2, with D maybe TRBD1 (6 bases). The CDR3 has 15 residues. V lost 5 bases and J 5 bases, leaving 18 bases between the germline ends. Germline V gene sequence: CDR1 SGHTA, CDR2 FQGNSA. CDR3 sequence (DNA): TGTGCCAGCAGCCTAGTAAAAGGGGGAAAGACTGAAGCTTTCTTT. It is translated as CASSLVKGGKTEAFF.

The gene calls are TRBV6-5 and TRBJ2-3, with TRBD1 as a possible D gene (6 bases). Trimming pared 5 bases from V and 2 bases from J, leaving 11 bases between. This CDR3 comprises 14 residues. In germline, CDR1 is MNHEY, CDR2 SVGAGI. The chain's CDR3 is CASSPRQDTDTQYF. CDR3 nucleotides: TGTGCCAGCAGTCCGAGACAGGACACAGATACGCAGTATTTT.

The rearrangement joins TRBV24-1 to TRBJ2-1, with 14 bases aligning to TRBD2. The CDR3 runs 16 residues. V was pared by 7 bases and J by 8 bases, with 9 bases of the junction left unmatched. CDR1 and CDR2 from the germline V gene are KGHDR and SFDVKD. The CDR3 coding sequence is TGTGCCACCAGCCGACTAGCGGGGGGGACTCGCGATGAGCAGTTCTTC. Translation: CATSRLAGGTRDEQFF.

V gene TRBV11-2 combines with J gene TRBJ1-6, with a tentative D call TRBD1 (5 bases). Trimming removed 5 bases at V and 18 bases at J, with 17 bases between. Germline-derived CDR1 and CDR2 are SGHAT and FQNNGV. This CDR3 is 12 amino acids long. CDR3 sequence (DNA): TGTGCCAGCAGCCCGGGGGGACCGAACCCCCACTTT. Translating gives CASSPGGPNPHF.

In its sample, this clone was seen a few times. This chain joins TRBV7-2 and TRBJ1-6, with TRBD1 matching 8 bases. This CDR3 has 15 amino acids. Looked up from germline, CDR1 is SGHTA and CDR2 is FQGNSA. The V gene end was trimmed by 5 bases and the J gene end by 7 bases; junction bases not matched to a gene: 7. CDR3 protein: CASSTPTGANSPLHF. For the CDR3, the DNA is TGTGCCAGCAGCACCCCGACAGGGGCGAATTCACCCCTCCACTTT.

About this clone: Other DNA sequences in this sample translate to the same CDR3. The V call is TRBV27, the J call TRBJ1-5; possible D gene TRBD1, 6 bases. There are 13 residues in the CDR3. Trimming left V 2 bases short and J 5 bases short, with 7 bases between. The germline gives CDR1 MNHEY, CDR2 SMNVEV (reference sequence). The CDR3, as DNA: TGTGCCAGCAGTTTAGAGGGGGATCAGCCCCAGCATTTT. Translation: CASSLEGDQPQHF.